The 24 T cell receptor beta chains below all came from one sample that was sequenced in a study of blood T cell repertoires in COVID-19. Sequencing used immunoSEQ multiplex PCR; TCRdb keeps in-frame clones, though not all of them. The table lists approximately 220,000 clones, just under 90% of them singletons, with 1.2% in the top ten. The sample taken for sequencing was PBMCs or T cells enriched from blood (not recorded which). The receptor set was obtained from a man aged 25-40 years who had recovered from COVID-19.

The CDR3 nucleotides read TGTGCCAGTAGTATAACCCAGGGGTATAGCAATCAGCCCCAGCATTTT. This gives the protein CASSITQGYSNQPQHF. The chain couples TRBV19 to TRBJ1-5; tentatively, D is TRBD1 (6 bases). The length of the CDR3 is 16 residues. Germline assignment: CDR1 LNHDA and CDR2 SQIVND (reference sequence). The ends were cut back, 2 bases at V and 0 bases at J, with 11 bases in the middle.

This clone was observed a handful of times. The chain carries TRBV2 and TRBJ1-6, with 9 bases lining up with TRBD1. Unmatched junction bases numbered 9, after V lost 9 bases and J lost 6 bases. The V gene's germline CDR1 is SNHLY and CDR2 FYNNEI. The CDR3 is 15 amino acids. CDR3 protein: CASNRDRDVNSPLHF. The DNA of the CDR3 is TGTGCCAGTAACCGGGACAGGGACGTTAATTCACCCCTCCACTTT.

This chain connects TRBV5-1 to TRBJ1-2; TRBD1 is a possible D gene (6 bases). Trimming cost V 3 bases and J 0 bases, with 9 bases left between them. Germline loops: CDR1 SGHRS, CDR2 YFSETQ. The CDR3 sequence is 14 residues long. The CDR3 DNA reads TGCGCCAGCAGCTCTGGACAGCCTAACTATGGCTACACCTTC. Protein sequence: CASSSGQPNYGYTF.

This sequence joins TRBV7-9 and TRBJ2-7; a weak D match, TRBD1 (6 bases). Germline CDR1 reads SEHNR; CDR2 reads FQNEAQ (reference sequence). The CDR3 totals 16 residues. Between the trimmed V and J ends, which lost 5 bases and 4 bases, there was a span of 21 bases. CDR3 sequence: CASSPPGVQGKYEQYF. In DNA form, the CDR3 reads TGTGCCAGCAGCCCCCCAGGGGTGCAGGGAAAATACGAGCAGTACTTC.

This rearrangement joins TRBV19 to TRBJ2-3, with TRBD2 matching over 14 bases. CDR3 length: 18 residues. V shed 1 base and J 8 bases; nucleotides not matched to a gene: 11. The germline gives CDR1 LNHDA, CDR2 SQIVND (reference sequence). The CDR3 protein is CASSIGGLAGDLRVTQYF. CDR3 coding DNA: TGTGCCAGTAGTATAGGGGGACTAGCGGGAGATTTACGGGTTACGCAGTATTTT.

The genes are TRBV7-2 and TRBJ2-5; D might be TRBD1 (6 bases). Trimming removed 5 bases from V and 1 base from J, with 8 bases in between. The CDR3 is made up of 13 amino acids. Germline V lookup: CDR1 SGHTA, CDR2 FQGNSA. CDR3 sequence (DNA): TGTGCCAGCAGCGTACAGGGCCAAGAGACCCAGTACTTC. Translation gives CASSVQGQETQYF.

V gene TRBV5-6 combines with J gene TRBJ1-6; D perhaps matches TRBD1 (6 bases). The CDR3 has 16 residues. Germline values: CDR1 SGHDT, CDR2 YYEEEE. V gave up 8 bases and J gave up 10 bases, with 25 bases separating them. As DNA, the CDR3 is TGTGCCAGTACCTTAACAGGGAGGGGAGTGTGGTCACCCCTCCACTTT. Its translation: CASTLTGRGVWSPLHF.

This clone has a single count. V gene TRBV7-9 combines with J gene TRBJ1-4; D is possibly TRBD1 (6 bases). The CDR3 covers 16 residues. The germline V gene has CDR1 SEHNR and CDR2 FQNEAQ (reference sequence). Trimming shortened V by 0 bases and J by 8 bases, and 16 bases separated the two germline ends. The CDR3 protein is CASSLALLTGYEKLFF. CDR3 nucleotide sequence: TGTGCCAGCAGCTTAGCCCTTCTTACAGGGTACGAAAAACTGTTTTTT.

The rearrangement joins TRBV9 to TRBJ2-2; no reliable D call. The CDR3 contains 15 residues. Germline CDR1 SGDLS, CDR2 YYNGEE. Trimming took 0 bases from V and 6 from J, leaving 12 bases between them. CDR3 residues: CASSVGEVVAGELFF. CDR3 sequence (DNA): TGTGCCAGCAGCGTAGGAGAGGTGGTGGCCGGGGAGCTGTTTTTT.

The DNA for the CDR3 is TGTGCCAGCAGCTACCCTGCCCGGACTGTCCTCTCCTACGAGCAGTACTTC. This gives the protein CASSYPARTVLSYEQYF. This chain uses TRBV7-9 with TRBJ2-7; possible D gene TRBD2, 5 bases. The CDR3 is made up of 17 amino acids. Germline CDR1 is SEHNR and CDR2 is FQNEAQ (reference sequence). Deletions cut 4 bases from V and 0 bases from J, with 19 bases between. The entire variable domain, with the rest obtained from reference TRBV7-9 and TRBJ2-7, is as follows: DTGVSQNPRHKITKRGQNVTFRCDPISEHNRLYWYRQTLGQGPEFLTYFQNEAQLEKSRLLSDRFSAERPKGSFSTLEIQRTEQGDSAMYLCASSYPARTVLSYEQYFGPGTRLTVT.

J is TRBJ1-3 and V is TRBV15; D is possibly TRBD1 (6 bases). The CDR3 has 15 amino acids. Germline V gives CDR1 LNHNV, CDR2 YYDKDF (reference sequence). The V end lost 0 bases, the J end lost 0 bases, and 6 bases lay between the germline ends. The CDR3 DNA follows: TGTGCCACCAGCAGAGAACAGGGCTCTGGAAACACCATATATTTT. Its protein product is CATSREQGSGNTIYF.

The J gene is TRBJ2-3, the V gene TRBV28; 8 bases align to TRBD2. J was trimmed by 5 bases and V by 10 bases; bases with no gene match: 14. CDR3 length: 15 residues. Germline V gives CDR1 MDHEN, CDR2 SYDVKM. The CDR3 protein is CATYQREKSGDTQYF. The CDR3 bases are TGTGCCACCTATCAGCGGGAGAAGTCGGGAGATACGCAGTATTTT.

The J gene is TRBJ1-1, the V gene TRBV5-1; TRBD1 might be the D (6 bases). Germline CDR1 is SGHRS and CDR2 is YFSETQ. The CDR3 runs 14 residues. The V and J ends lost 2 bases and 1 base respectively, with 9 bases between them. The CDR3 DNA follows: TGCGCCAGCAGCTTCGGGGGGCAGAACACTGAAGCTTTCTTT. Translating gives CASSFGGQNTEAFF.

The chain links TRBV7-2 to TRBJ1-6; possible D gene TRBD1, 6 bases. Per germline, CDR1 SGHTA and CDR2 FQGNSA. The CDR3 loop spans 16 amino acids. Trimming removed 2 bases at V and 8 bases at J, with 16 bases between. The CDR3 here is CASSLRGGWVDSPLHF. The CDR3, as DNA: TGTGCCAGCAGCTTAAGGGGGGGCTGGGTGGATTCACCCCTCCACTTT.

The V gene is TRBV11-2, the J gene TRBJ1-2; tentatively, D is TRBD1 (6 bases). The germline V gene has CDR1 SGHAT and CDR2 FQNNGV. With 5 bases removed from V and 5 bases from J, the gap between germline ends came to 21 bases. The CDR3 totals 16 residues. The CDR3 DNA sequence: TGTGCCAGCAGCCCCATAAGGGGGACAAGAGGTTATGGCTACACCTTC. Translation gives CASSPIRGTRGYGYTF.

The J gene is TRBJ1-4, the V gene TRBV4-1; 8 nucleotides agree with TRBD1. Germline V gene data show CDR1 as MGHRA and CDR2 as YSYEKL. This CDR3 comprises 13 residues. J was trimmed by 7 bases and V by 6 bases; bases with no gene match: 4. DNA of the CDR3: TGCGCCAGCAGTTCAACAGGGGGTGAAAAACTGTTTTTT. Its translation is CASSSTGGEKLFF.

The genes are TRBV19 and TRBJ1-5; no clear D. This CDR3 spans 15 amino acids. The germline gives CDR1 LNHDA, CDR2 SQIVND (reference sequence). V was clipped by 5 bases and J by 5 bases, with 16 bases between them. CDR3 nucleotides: TGTGCCAGTAGTCCTAGGGAGCTGCTCGATCAGCCCCAGCATTTT. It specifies CASSPRELLDQPQHF.

The chain's CDR3 is CASSWTGWNEQFF. Written as DNA, the CDR3 is TGTGCCAGCAGCTGGACAGGGTGGAATGAGCAGTTCTTC. The V and J genes are TRBV2 and TRBJ2-1; 8 bases align to TRBD1. CDR3 length: 13 residues. V dropped 6 bases and J dropped 7; count of bases not matched to a gene: 5. Germline-derived CDR1 and CDR2 are SNHLY and FYNNEI.

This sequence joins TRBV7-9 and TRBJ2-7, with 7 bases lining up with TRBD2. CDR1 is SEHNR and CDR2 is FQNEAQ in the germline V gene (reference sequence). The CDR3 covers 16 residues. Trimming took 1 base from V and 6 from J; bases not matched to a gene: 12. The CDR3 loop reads CASSLDRASGPGEQYF. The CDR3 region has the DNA TGTGCCAGCAGCTTAGATCGGGCTAGCGGCCCCGGCGAGCAGTACTTC.

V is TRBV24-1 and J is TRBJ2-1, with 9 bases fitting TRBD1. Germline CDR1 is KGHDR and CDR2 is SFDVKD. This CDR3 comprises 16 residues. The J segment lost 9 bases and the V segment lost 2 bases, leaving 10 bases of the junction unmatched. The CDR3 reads CATSDSTGTGWGEQFF. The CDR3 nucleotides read TGTGCCACCAGTGATTCAACCGGGACAGGGTGGGGTGAGCAGTTCTTC.

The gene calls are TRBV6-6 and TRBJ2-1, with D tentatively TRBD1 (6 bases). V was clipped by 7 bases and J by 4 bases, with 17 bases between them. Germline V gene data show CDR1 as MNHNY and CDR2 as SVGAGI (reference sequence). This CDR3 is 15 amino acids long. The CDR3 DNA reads TGTGCCAGCACCCTCTCCGGGACACCGTACAATGAGCAGTTCTTC. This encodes CASTLSGTPYNEQFF.

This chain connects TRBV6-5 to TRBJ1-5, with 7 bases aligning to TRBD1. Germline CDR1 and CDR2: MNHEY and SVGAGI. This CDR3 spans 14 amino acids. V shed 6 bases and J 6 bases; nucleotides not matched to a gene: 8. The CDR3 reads CASRDGGGGQPQHF. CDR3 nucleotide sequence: TGTGCCAGCAGAGATGGAGGGGGCGGTCAGCCCCAGCATTTT.

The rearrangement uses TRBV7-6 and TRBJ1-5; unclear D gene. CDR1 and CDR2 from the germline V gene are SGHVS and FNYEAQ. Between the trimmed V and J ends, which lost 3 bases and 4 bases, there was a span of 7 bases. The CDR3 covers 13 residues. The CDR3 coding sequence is TGTGCCAGCAGCTTCGGAGAGAATCAGCCCCAGCATTTT. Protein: CASSFGENQPQHF. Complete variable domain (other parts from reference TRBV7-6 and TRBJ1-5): GAGVSQSPRYKVTKRGQDVALRCDPISGHVSLYWYRQALGQGPEFLTYFNYEAQQDKSGLPNDRFSAERPEGSISTLTIQRTEQRDSAMYRCASSFGENQPQHFGDGTRLSIL.

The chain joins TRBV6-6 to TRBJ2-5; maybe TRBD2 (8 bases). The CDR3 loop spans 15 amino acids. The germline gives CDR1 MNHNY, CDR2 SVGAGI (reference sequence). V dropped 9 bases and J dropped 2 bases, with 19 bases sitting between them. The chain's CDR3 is CASDRERGGQETQYF. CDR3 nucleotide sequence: TGTGCCAGTGACAGGGAACGGGGGGGACAAGAGACCCAGTACTTC.